This TCR beta chain is drawn from a study of T cell responses to AZD1222 COVID-19 vaccine. Comments on this clone: Antigen: not known.

The CDR3 extends over 17 amino acids. Germline V lookup: CDR1 MNHEY, CDR2 SVGEGT. V gave up 0 bases and J gave up 8 bases; unmatched junction bases: 9. Sequencing used immunoSEQ multiplex PCR; TCRdb keeps in-frame clones, though not all of them. The sample lists 200,000 to 250,000 clones; about 92% were seen once. Overall study results and limits: The span of vaccine-associated CD4 TCRs extended across spike, with dominance at 160-218 and 743-854. The peak T cell response came first, and repertoires were sampled only after it. Clonal diversity was possibly underestimated; the donors were predominantly white British and more often female. Baseline testing showed seropositivity in only six AZD1222 recipients.

This specimen was peripheral blood, taken on day 0 of MenACWY control vaccination. The TCR originated in an adult in good health. The rearrangement uses TRBV6-2 or TRBV6-3 and TRBJ2-1; TRBD2 matches 11 bases. The CDR3 DNA reads as TGTGCCAGCAGTTACTCGGGTAGCGGGGGGGCTCCGGATGAGCAGTTCTTC. This gives the protein CASSYSGSGGAPDEQFF.